This T cell receptor beta chain is drawn from a study of blood T cell repertoires in COVID-19 (dated by TCRdb to about 2020). About the full investigation: The collaborator samples originated in the United States, Italy and Spain and spanned the acute and convalescent phases of COVID-19. Nearly every sample came with metadata listing a de-identified subject ID, COVID-19 status, age in years and sex. The dataset comprised deeply sampled blood TCRbeta repertoires from subjects exposed to, actively infected with, or recovered from COVID-19. The repertoires were released in a freely available public database intended as a resource for research on the immune response to SARS-CoV-2. Where HLA class I and class II types were available, the types were taken from metadata supplied by the sample provider, not from assay-based typing. Samples came from the ongoing ImmuneRACE study (first 160 participants) plus 1,254 subjects from 6 global collaborators. The material from the prospective study consisted of cDNA or gDNA derived from T cells, B-cell-depleted T cells, or PBMCs. The research as a whole found: Clinical and demographic metadata were provided uncurated, with the amount varying by source and participant.

Collaborating institutions collected whole blood in K2EDTA tubes following their own protocols. Collaborator samples were shipped for TCRbeta analysis as frozen whole blood, isolated PBMCs, or DNA extracted from either sample type. The immunoSEQ Assay, a bias-controlled multiplex PCR, was used to amplify TCRbeta CDR3 regions from genomic DNA. Per the authors' processing: Nucleated cell counts per sample were estimated from amplification of reference gene primers within the assay. To quantify the absolute abundance of each unique TCRbeta CDR3 rearrangement, sequence reads were collapsed and filtered. For each sample, productive Simpson clonality was calculated as the square root of Simpson's diversity index across productive rearrangements. The immuneACCESS repertoire file appears here via TCRdb, limited to in-frame rearrangements. These files lack a portion of the clones; in checked studies, under half of the deficit traces to unresolved V genes, and the cause of the others is not known. Clone size and V and J calls were adopted from that table, with D and trimming inferred from the DNA. This sample lists some 99,000 clones; 70% to 90% were detected once. The ten largest account for approximately 4.5% of the sample.

As encoded in the germline V gene, CDR1 is SNHLY while CDR2 is FYNNEI. Trimming takes 4 bases off V and 3 bases off J; junction bases not matched to a gene: 13. The CDR3 goes from the cysteine to the phenylalanine over 18 residues. Only the CDR3 region is kept as DNA, spanning 54 bases read in frame from base 1. As regards this clone: The clone's antigen remains unknown. Base qualities are not at hand, and no much larger clone is one base apart.

Material: peripheral blood. The chain uses TRBV2 and TRBJ2-5; TRBD1 fits 11 bases in the junction. This clonotype originated in a man aged 70-80 years with acute or convalescent COVID-19. The CDR3 is CASSVTGTGGVGKETQYF. The nucleotide sequence is given as TGTGCCAGCAGTGTCACCGGGACAGGGGGGGTCGGGAAAGAGACCCAGTACTTC.